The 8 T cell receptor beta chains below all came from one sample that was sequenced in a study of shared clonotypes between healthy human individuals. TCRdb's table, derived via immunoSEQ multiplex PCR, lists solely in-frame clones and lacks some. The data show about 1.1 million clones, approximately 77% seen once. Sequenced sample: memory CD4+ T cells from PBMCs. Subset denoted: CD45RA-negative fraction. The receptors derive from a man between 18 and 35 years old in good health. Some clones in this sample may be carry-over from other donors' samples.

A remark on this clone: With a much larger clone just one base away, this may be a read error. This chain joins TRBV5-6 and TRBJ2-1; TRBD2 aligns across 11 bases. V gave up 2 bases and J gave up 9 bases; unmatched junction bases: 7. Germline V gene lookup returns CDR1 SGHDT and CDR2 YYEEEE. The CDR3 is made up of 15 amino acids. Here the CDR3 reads CASSLLAGVVSEQFF. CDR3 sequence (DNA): TGTGCCAGCAGCTTACTAGCGGGAGTAGTAAGTGAGCAGTTCTTC.

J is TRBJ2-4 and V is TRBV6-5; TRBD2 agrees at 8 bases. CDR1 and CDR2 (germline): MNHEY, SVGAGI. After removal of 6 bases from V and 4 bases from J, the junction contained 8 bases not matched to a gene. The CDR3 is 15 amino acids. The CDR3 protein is CASSASGLGKNIQYF. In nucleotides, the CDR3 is TGTGCCAGCAGCGCTAGCGGGTTAGGGAAAAACATTCAGTACTTC.

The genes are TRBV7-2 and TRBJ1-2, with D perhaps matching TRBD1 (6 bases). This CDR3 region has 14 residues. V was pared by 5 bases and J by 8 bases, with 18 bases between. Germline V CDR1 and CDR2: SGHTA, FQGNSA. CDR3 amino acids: CASSRLSQGLGYTF. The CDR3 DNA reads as TGTGCCAGCAGCCGTCTTTCTCAGGGGCTGGGCTACACCTTC. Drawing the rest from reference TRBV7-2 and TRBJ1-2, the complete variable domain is GAGVSQSPSNKVTEKGKDVELRCDPISGHTALYWYRQSLGQGLEFLIYFQGNSAPDKSGLPSDRFSAERTGGSVSTLTIQRTQQEDSAVYLCASSRLSQGLGYTFGSGTRLTVV.

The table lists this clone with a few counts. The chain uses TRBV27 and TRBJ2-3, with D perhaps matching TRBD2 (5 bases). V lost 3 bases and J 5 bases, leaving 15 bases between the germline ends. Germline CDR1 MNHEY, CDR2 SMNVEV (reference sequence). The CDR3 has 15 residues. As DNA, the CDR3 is TGTGCCAGCAGTTTGGCTGGACTCGAGGGAGATACGCAGTATTTT. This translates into CASSLAGLEGDTQYF.

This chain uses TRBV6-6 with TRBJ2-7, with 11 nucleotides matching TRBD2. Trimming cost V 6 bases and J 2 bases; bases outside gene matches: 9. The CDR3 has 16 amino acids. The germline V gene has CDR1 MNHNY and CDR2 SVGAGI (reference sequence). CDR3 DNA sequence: TGTGCCAGCAGCCAGGGGACTAGCGGTTTAACCTACGAGCAGTACTTC. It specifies CASSQGTSGLTYEQYF.

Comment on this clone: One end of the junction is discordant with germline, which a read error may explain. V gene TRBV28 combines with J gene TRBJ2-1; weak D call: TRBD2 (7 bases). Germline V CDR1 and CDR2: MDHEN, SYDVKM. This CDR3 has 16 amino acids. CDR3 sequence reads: CASSQGGANSYSEQFF. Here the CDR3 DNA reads TGTGCCAGCAGCCAAGGGGGGGCCAACTCCTACAGTGAGCAGTTCTTC.

CDR3 amino acids: CASSDRDSGTYEQYF. The CDR3 DNA reads as TGTGCCAGCAGTGATAGGGACTCAGGGACCTACGAGCAGTACTTC. V usage is TRBV27 and J usage is TRBJ2-7; TRBD2 is a possible D gene (6 bases). CDR3 size: 15 residues. V lost 5 bases, J lost 2 bases, and 16 bases lay in between. Germline values: CDR1 MNHEY, CDR2 SMNVEV (reference sequence).

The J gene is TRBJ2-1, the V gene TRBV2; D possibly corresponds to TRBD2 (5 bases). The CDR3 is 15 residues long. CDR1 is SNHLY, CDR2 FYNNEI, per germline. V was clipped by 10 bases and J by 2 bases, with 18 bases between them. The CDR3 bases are TGTGCCACTTCAGAACGCGGGTCAGCCTACAATGAGCAGTTCTTC. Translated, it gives CATSERGSAYNEQFF.